This passage covers 17 T cell receptor beta chains from one sample sequenced in a study of blood T cell repertoires in COVID-19. Assay: immunoSEQ multiplex PCR; the TCRdb copy retains only in-frame clones and omits some. The sample gives 200,000 to 250,000 clones, approximately 81% of which show up once; less than 20% is in the top ten. The sample consisted of peripheral blood. All receptors come from a woman older than 75 with active or convalescent COVID-19.

The CDR3 DNA is TGTGCCAGTAGTTTTCTTCGGTCTGCGACAGGACCTAACACTGAAGCTTTCTTT. Translating it yields CASSFLRSATGPNTEAFF. This chain connects TRBV19 to TRBJ1-1; D may be TRBD1 (6 bases). CDR1 and CDR2 (germline): LNHDA, SQIVND (reference sequence). This CDR3 contains 18 residues. Trimming removed 5 bases at V and 2 bases at J, with 24 bases between.

The V gene is TRBV12-3 or TRBV12-4, the J gene TRBJ1-1; unclear D gene. The V end was cut by 7 bases, the J end by 5 bases, with 11 bases between. The CDR3 sequence is 12 residues long. This chain's CDR3 is CASKGRETEAFF. The DNA for the CDR3 is TGTGCCAGCAAGGGTAGGGAGACTGAAGCTTTCTTT.

The V and J genes are TRBV6-4 and TRBJ1-5; D remains ambiguous. V lost 5 bases and J 4 bases, leaving 9 bases between the germline ends. This CDR3 contains 13 residues. Germline V gene lookup returns CDR1 MRHNA and CDR2 SNTAGT. This CDR3 reads CASSPTPNQPQHF. CDR3 DNA: TGTGCCAGCAGTCCGACACCTAATCAGCCCCAGCATTTT.

The chain links TRBV2 to TRBJ2-1; 7 positions agree with TRBD1. The V gene's germline CDR1 is SNHLY and CDR2 FYNNEI. The CDR3 sequence is 16 residues long. The V and J ends lost 6 bases and 3 bases, in that order; junction bases with no gene match: 11. CDR3 residues: CASSRLGTVNYNEQFF. DNA of the CDR3: TGTGCCAGCAGCAGACTTGGGACAGTCAACTACAATGAGCAGTTCTTC.

The V call is TRBV28, the J call TRBJ2-7; D might be TRBD2 (6 bases). This CDR3 spans 13 amino acids. Trimming took 6 bases from V and 11 from J, leaving 20 bases between them. From germline, CDR1 is MDHEN and CDR2 SYDVKM. The CDR3 coding sequence is TGTGCCAGCAGGAGGGACTTCGCCTCCGGGGAGTACTTC. Translation gives CASRRDFASGEYF.

The chain employs TRBV12-3 or TRBV12-4 and TRBJ1-6; D remains unclear. The CDR3 length is 12 residues. The V and J ends lost 6 bases and 3 bases respectively, with 3 bases between them. CDR3 amino acids: CASSRYNSPLHF. In DNA form, the CDR3 reads TGTGCCAGCAGCCGCTATAATTCACCCCTCCACTTT.

The chain uses TRBV7-8 and TRBJ2-7; TRBD2 matches 14 bases. Unmatched junction bases numbered 5, after V lost 4 bases and J lost 3 bases. Looked up from germline, CDR1 is SGHVS and CDR2 is FQNEAQ. CDR3 length: 16 amino acids. CDR3 protein: CASSSGLAGDRYEQYF. The CDR3 DNA reads TGTGCCAGCAGCTCGGGACTAGCGGGAGACCGCTACGAGCAGTACTTC.

This chain uses TRBV4-1 with TRBJ2-1; 7 positions agree with TRBD2. Germline loops: CDR1 MGHRA, CDR2 YSYEKL. The CDR3 runs 15 residues. V was pared by 1 base and J by 5 bases, with 5 bases of the junction left unmatched. In DNA form, the CDR3 reads TGCGCCAGCAGCCAAGTACGGACTAGTGACAATGAGCAGTTCTTC. Translating it yields CASSQVRTSDNEQFF.

V gene TRBV4-2 combines with J gene TRBJ1-4; possible D gene TRBD1, 5 bases. Trimming shortened V by 4 bases and J by 1 base, and 13 bases separated the two germline ends. The CDR3 has 16 amino acids. Germline loops: CDR1 LGHNA, CDR2 YNFKEQ. CDR3 sequence reads: CASSPILGGTNEKLFF. The CDR3 DNA sequence: TGTGCCAGCAGCCCTATCCTGGGGGGAACTAATGAAAAACTGTTTTTT.

The rearrangement links TRBV2 to TRBJ1-2; 8 bases fit TRBD1. V shed 5 bases, J shed 6 bases, and the junction held 11 bases outside the gene matches. The V gene's germline CDR1 is SNHLY and CDR2 FYNNEI. The CDR3 length is 15 residues. In DNA form, the CDR3 reads TGTGCCAGCAGTCGCCTTGGGGCAGGGGGCAATGGCTACACCTTC. This gives the protein CASSRLGAGGNGYTF. Using reference TRBV2 and TRBJ1-2 for the parts outside the CDR3, the full variable domain is EPEVTQTPSHQVTQMGQEVILRCVPISNHLYFYWYRQILGQKVEFLVSFYNNEISEKSEIFDDQFSVERPDGSNFTLKIRSTKLEDSAMYFCASSRLGAGGNGYTFGSGTRLTVV.

V gene TRBV5-1 combines with J gene TRBJ2-7, with D hard to call. Germline V gene lookup returns CDR1 SGHRS and CDR2 YFSETQ. The CDR3 spans 13 residues. V was trimmed by 0 bases and J by 3 bases, leaving 7 bases between them. CDR3 sequence (DNA): TGCGCCAGCAGCTTGGGATTTAGCTACGAGCAGTACTTC. Amino acid sequence: CASSLGFSYEQYF.

The V gene is TRBV27, the J gene TRBJ1-1; D gene ambiguous. With 2 bases removed from V and 8 bases from J, the gap between germline ends came to 9 bases. The CDR3 is made up of 12 amino acids. Per germline, CDR1 MNHEY and CDR2 SMNVEV (reference sequence). The CDR3 here is CASSLGGREAFF. The CDR3 DNA is TGTGCCAGCAGTTTAGGCGGTCGAGAAGCTTTCTTT.

This clone was observed a handful of times. J is TRBJ2-7 and V is TRBV7-6; D is possibly TRBD2 (5 bases). Between the trimmed V and J ends, which lost 2 bases and 4 bases, there was a span of 24 bases. The CDR3 has 18 residues. CDR1 SGHVS and CDR2 FNYEAQ come from the germline V gene. CDR3 sequence: CASSLSVTTQEEEYEQYF. The CDR3 bases are TGTGCCAGCAGCTTAAGTGTGACTACCCAGGAAGAGGAATACGAGCAGTACTTC.

In its sample, this clone was seen once. This chain uses TRBV11-1 with TRBJ1-1, with 8 bases matching TRBD1. The CDR3 consists of 14 residues. After removal of 5 bases from V and 1 base from J, the junction contained 3 bases not matched to a gene. The germline V gene encodes CDR1 SGHAT and CDR2 FQDESV (reference sequence). CDR3 amino acids: CASSLTGENTEAFF. The CDR3 DNA follows: TGTGCCAGCAGCCTGACAGGGGAGAACACTGAAGCTTTCTTT.

CDR3 in DNA: TGCGCCAGCAGCTCCCGACAGAGAAGTACCGGGGAGCTGTTTTTT. It translates to CASSSRQRSTGELFF. The chain has TRBV5-1 and TRBJ2-2; D might be TRBD1 (5 bases). V lost 3 bases and J 5 bases, leaving 14 bases between the germline ends. The CDR3 is made up of 15 amino acids. CDR1 and CDR2 (germline): SGHRS, YFSETQ.

This chain connects TRBV3-1 (or the pseudogene TRBV3-2) to TRBJ1-1; D is perhaps TRBD1 (5 bases). The CDR3 sequence is 17 residues long. Germline CDR1 reads LGHDT; CDR2 reads YNNKEL (reference sequence). Trimming shortened V by 0 bases and J by 1 base, and 15 bases separated the two germline ends. The DNA for the CDR3 is TGTGCCAGCAGCCAAGATCCACCCCGACAGAGGAACACTGAAGCTTTCTTT. Its protein is CASSQDPPRQRNTEAFF.

This clone was observed once. This chain links TRBV3-1 (or the pseudogene TRBV3-2) with TRBJ1-3; D possibly corresponds to TRBD1 (6 bases). Trimming pared 6 bases from V and 8 bases from J, leaving 11 bases between. The CDR3 covers 12 residues. The germline gives CDR1 LGHDT, CDR2 YNNKEL (reference sequence). CDR3 in DNA: TGTGCCAGCAGTTATAAGGGGGACACCATATATTTT. Its protein is CASSYKGDTIYF.